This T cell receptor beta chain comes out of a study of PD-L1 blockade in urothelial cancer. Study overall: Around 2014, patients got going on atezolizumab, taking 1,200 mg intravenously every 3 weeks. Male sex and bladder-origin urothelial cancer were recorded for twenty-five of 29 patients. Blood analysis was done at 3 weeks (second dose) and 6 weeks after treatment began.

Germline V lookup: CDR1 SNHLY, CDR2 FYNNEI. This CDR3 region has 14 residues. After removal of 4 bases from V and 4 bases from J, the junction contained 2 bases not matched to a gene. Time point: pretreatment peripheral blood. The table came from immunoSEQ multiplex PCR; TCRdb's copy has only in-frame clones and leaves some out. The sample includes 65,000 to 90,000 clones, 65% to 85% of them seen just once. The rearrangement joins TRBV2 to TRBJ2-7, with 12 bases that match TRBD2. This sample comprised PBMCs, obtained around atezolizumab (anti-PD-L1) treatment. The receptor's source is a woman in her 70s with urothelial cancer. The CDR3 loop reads CASSVGLAGYEQYF. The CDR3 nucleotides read TGTGCCAGCAGTGTGGGACTAGCGGGTTACGAGCAGTACTTC.